The present TCR beta chain was sequenced within a study of blood T cell repertoires in COVID-19. Grouping used clinical history reported by participants in a survey and questionnaire. Recovered participants had two consecutive negative NP/OP PCR tests, healthcare professional clearance, or symptom resolution. Method: immunoSEQ multiplex PCR; TCRdb's copy keeps in-frame clones and lacks some. Of 360,000 or so clones listed, about 90% are singletons. The sequencing sample was made of PBMCs or T cells enriched from blood (not recorded which). The source of this sequence is a woman aged 30 to 39 who had recovered from COVID-19.

This chain's CDR3 is CASRESSGSYEQYF. The CDR3 nucleotides are TGTGCCAGCAGGGAATCTAGCGGATCCTACGAGCAGTACTTC. The J gene is TRBJ2-7, the V gene TRBV7-6, with 7 nucleotides matching TRBD2. Losses at the gene ends were 6 bases for V and 1 base for J; bases not matched to a gene: 6. The CDR3 has 14 residues. CDR1 SGHVS and CDR2 FNYEAQ come from the germline V gene.